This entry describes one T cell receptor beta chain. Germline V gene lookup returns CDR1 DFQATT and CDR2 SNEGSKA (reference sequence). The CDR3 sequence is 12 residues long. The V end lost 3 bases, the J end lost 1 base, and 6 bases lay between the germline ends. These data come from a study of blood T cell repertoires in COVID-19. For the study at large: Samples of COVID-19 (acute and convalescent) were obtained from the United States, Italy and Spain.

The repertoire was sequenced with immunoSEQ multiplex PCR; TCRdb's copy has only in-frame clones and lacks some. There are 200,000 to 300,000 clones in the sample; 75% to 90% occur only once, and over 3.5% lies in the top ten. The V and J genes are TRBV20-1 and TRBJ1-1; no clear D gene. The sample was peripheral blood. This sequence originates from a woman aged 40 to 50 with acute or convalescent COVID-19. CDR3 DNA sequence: TGCAGTGCTAGTGTACAGAACACTGAAGCTTTCTTT. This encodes CSASVQNTEAFF.